The T cell receptor (beta chain) described here comes from a study of blood T cell repertoires in COVID-19. TCRdb's table, derived via immunoSEQ multiplex PCR, lists solely in-frame clones and lacks some. The sample carries about 140,000 clones, roughly 80% recorded once. This clone was seen only once. The receptor was derived from a middle-aged man with acute COVID-19. Specimen: PBMCs or T cells enriched from blood (not recorded which).

The CDR3 DNA reads TGTGCCACCAGTTTGACAGGGGCCGAGCAGTACTTC. Translation gives CATSLTGAEQYF. The rearrangement links TRBV24-1 to TRBJ2-7, with 8 positions matching TRBD1. The trim removed 6 bases at V and 6 bases at J, leaving 3 bases unmatched. The CDR3 loop spans 12 amino acids. Germline CDR1 reads KGHDR; CDR2 reads SFDVKD.